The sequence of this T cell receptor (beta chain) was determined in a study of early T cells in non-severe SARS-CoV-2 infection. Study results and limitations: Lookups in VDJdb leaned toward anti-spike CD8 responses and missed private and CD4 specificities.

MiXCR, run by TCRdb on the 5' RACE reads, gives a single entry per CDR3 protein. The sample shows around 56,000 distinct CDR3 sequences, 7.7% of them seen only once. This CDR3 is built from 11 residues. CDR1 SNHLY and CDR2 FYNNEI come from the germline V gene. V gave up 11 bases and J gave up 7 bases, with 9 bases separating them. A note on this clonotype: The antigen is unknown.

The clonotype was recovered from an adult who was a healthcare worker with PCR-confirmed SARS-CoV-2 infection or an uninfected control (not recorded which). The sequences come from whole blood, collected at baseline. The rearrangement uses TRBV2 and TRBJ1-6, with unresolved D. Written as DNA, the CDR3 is TGTGCCGGCGGACTGAATTCACCCCTCCACTTT. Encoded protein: CAGGLNSPLHF.